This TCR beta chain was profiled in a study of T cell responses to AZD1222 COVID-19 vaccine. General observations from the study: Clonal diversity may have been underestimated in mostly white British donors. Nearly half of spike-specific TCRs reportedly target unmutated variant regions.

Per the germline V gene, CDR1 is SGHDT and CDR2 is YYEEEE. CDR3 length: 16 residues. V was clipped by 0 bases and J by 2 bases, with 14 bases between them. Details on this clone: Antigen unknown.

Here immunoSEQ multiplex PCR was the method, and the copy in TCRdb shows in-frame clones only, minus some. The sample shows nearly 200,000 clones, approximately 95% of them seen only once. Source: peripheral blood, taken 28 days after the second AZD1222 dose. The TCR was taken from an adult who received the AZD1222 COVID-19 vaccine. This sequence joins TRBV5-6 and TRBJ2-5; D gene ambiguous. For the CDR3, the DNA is TGTGCCAGCAGCTTGGCAACTGAACTTTTTCAAGAGACCCAGTACTTC. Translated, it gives CASSLATELFQETQYF.